These 20 T cell receptor beta chains were all obtained from the same sample, sequenced in a study of regulatory T cells in long-lasting Graves disease. In building TCR beta libraries, iRepertoire HTBI primers were used together with Arm-PCR of CDR3 regions. TCRdb itself ran the multiplex PCR reads through MiXCR, one entry per CDR3 protein. The table lists 700,000 or so distinct CDR3 sequences, around 30% of them singletons. Time point described: persistent/refractory GD, antithyroid drugs over 5 years with positive TRAb. With RNA extracted from PBMCs as input, the TCR library was made. This material consisted of peripheral blood mononuclear cells (PBMCs), taken when the disease was refractory, from a patient treated with antithyroid drugs. These receptors came from a female donor with Graves disease.

The chain has TRBV28 and TRBJ1-5, with TRBD1 matching over 9 bases. This CDR3 spans 16 amino acids. The trim removed 6 bases at V and 3 bases at J, leaving 9 bases unmatched. The germline gives CDR1 MDHEN, CDR2 SYDVKM. The CDR3 nucleotides read TGTGCCAGCAGGCCACTCGGACAGGGGAACAATCAGCCCCAGCATTTT. It is translated as CASRPLGQGNNQPQHF.

This sequence joins TRBV5-1 and TRBJ2-7; TRBD1 aligns across 7 bases. CDR1 is SGHRS, CDR2 YFSETQ, per germline. The ends lost 1 base at V and 2 bases at J; junction bases unmatched: 9. This CDR3 comprises 16 residues. CDR3: CASSLSVRDSTYEQYF. CDR3 DNA: TGCGCCAGCAGCTTGAGTGTACGGGACAGCACCTACGAGCAGTACTTC.

The rearrangement uses TRBV30 and TRBJ2-7; D gene ambiguous. The CDR3 sequence is 13 residues long. Germline CDR1 GTSNPN, CDR2 SVGIG (reference sequence). V lost 0 bases and J lost 5, with 11 bases in between. CDR3 sequence: CAWSVWTLDEQYF. As DNA, the CDR3 is TGTGCCTGGAGTGTCTGGACCCTGGACGAGCAGTACTTC.

The chain recombines TRBV30 with TRBJ2-7, with D possibly being TRBD2 (5 bases). Germline CDR1 is GTSNPN and CDR2 is SVGIG (reference sequence). The ends were cut back, 1 base at V and 6 bases at J, with 7 bases in the middle. The length of the CDR3 is 11 residues. This CDR3 reads CAWSGRFEQYF. The CDR3 bases are TGTGCCTGGAGTGGGAGGTTCGAGCAGTACTTC.

With regard to this clonotype: One end of the junction does not line up with germline, which may come from a read error. The CDR3 loop reads CASLQGADYGYAF. The CDR3 DNA is TGTGCCAGCCTTCAGGGGGCCGACTATGGCTACGCCTTC. The chain combines TRBV19 with TRBJ1-2, with 8 positions matching TRBD1. Germline V gene data show CDR1 as LNHDA and CDR2 as SQIVND (reference sequence). The CDR3 sequence is 13 residues long.

There are a few counts of this clonotype. V usage is TRBV9 and J usage is TRBJ1-2, with a possible D match to TRBD1 (5 bases). Germline V lookup: CDR1 SGDLS, CDR2 YYNGEE. With 3 bases removed from V and 4 bases from J, the gap between germline ends came to 13 bases. The length of the CDR3 is 14 residues. The CDR3 nucleotides are TGTGCCAGCAGCGCCCAAGACAGCTTCTATGGCTACACCTTC. It translates to CASSAQDSFYGYTF.

The CDR3 DNA reads TGTGCCAGCAGTGATCAGGGCCTGATCACCGGGGAGCTGTTTTTT. Translating it yields CASSDQGLITGELFF. This rearrangement joins TRBV2 to TRBJ2-2; tentative D call: TRBD1 (5 bases). CDR1 and CDR2 (germline): SNHLY, FYNNEI. Deletions cut 3 bases from V and 4 bases from J, with 12 bases between. The CDR3 length is 15 residues.

This chain links TRBV7-2 with TRBJ1-1, with 7 bases that match TRBD1. Germline loops: CDR1 SGHTA, CDR2 FQGNSA. V lost 5 bases and J lost 6; bases outside the gene matches: 3. CDR3 length: 12 residues. The CDR3 is CASSTTGSEAFF. For the CDR3, the DNA is TGTGCCAGCAGCACGACAGGGTCTGAAGCTTTCTTT. The entire variable domain, with the rest obtained from reference TRBV7-2 and TRBJ1-1, is as follows: GAGVSQSPSNKVTEKGKDVELRCDPISGHTALYWYRQSLGQGLEFLIYFQGNSAPDKSGLPSDRFSAERTGGSVSTLTIQRTQQEDSAVYLCASSTTGSEAFFGQGTRLTVV.

The chain links TRBV30 to TRBJ1-2; a weak D match, TRBD1 (6 bases). Germline V lookup: CDR1 GTSNPN, CDR2 SVGIG (reference sequence). The CDR3 is made up of 13 amino acids. V lost 0 bases and J lost 6, with 11 bases in between. CDR3: CAWSVGAGDGYTF. The DNA of the CDR3 is TGTGCCTGGAGTGTGGGGGCAGGGGATGGCTACACCTTC.

This chain links TRBV5-4 with TRBJ1-2; 8 nucleotides line up with TRBD1. Germline V CDR1 and CDR2: SGHNT, YYREEE (reference sequence). V lost 1 base, J lost 1 base, and 6 bases stayed unmatched. The CDR3 is 16 amino acids. The CDR3 bases are TGTGCCAGCAGCTTGCCCGGGGACAGGCGTAACTATGGCTACACCTTC. Translated, it gives CASSLPGDRRNYGYTF.

This chain uses TRBV5-1 with TRBJ2-5, with a tentative D call TRBD2 (6 bases). CDR1 and CDR2 from the germline V gene are SGHRS and YFSETQ. V lost 4 bases and J lost 2, with 12 bases in between. The CDR3 contains 14 residues. CDR3 nucleotides: TGCGCCAGCAGCCCCTCAGGGACTCAAGAGACCCAGTACTTC. Protein sequence: CASSPSGTQETQYF.

CDR3 sequence reads: CSAGRTGSSTDTQYF. The CDR3 DNA reads as TGCAGTGCCGGGCGGACAGGGAGCAGTACAGATACGCAGTATTTT. The chain links TRBV20-1 to TRBJ2-3, with 8 nucleotides matching TRBD1. The trim removed 6 bases at V and 3 bases at J, leaving 11 bases unmatched. Germline V gene lookup returns CDR1 DFQATT and CDR2 SNEGSKA (reference sequence). This CDR3 is built from 15 residues.

The chain uses TRBV20-1 and TRBJ1-5, with 7 bases lining up with TRBD1. V shed 3 bases, J shed 6 bases, and the junction held 11 bases outside the gene matches. This CDR3 is 15 amino acids long. Per germline, CDR1 DFQATT and CDR2 SNEGSKA (reference sequence). Here the CDR3 DNA reads TGCAGTGCTAGCAACAGGGGCCCGGATGGTCAGCCCCAGCATTTT. Protein sequence: CSASNRGPDGQPQHF.

This clonotype appeared a few times. The chain uses TRBV20-1 and TRBJ2-7, with a weak D call TRBD2 (6 bases). The CDR3 runs 12 residues. Germline V gene lookup returns CDR1 DFQATT and CDR2 SNEGSKA (reference sequence). Deletions cut 6 bases from V and 3 bases from J, with 12 bases between. In DNA, the CDR3 is TGCAGTGCAGGGCCGGGGGACTACGAGCAGTACTTC. Translation gives CSAGPGDYEQYF.

A few counts support this clonotype. This chain links TRBV6-2 or TRBV6-3 with TRBJ1-2; D uncertain. This CDR3 has 14 residues. The germline V gene has CDR1 MNHEY and CDR2 SVGEGT. Trimming pared 7 bases from V and 5 bases from J, leaving 17 bases between. The CDR3 region is CASTPSPGRYGYTF. CDR3 nucleotides: TGTGCCAGCACCCCCTCTCCGGGTCGGTATGGCTACACCTTC.

This clonotype was recorded only once. This chain uses TRBV30 with TRBJ2-7; 9 bases are shared with TRBD1. Trimming cost V 4 bases and J 2 bases; bases outside gene matches: 9. The CDR3 totals 15 residues. From germline, CDR1 is GTSNPN and CDR2 SVGIG (reference sequence). For the CDR3, the DNA is TGTGCCTGGAAGTTCGGACAGGGGATTCCCTACGAGCAGTACTTC. Amino acid sequence: CAWKFGQGIPYEQYF.

V usage is TRBV2 and J usage is TRBJ1-3; D ambiguous. Germline CDR1 SNHLY, CDR2 FYNNEI. The CDR3 loop spans 12 amino acids. The ends were cut back, 6 bases at V and 4 bases at J, with 7 bases in the middle. The CDR3 protein is CASRPQGNTIYF. The CDR3 DNA is TGTGCCAGCAGACCACAGGGAAACACCATATATTTT. The whole variable domain, filled in from reference TRBV2 and TRBJ1-3, reads EPEVTQTPSHQVTQMGQEVILRCVPISNHLYFYWYRQILGQKVEFLVSFYNNEISEKSEIFDDQFSVERPDGSNFTLKIRSTKLEDSAMYFCASRPQGNTIYFGEGSWLTVV.

V and J are TRBV12-3 or TRBV12-4 and TRBJ2-1; D may be TRBD2 (8 bases). The germline V and J ends were trimmed by 7 bases and 3 bases, with 19 bases remaining between them. This CDR3 comprises 16 residues. The DNA of the CDR3 is TGTGCCAGCACCCCGAGGGGGCGGGAGGTCTACAATGAGCAGTTCTTC. Translated: CASTPRGREVYNEQFF.

The chain recombines TRBV20-1 with TRBJ2-4; D is unresolved. V lost 0 bases and J 0 bases, leaving 15 bases between the germline ends. Germline CDR1 is DFQATT and CDR2 is SNEGSKA (reference sequence). The CDR3 length is 17 residues. CDR3 nucleotides: TGCAGTGCTAGAGATTCTTTTTGGGGTCTAGCCAAAAACATTCAGTACTTC. Its translation: CSARDSFWGLAKNIQYF.

The chain links TRBV6-1 to TRBJ2-4, with D maybe TRBD1 (5 bases). V was clipped by 6 bases and J by 10 bases, with 13 bases between them. The CDR3 loop spans 12 amino acids. From germline, CDR1 is MNHNS and CDR2 SASEGT. As DNA, the CDR3 is TGTGCCAGCAGCCAGGGTGGGCAGATTCAGTACTTC. Amino acid sequence: CASSQGGQIQYF.